This record looks at one TCR beta chain sequence and its context. Its specificity is unknown. TCRdb keeps only in-frame clones here, not all; method: immunoSEQ multiplex PCR. The sample holds under 80,000 clones, 85% to 90% seen once. The sample originates from a study of OX40 agonist ivuxolimab in advanced cancers. The overall study: Patients were infused with ivuxolimab every 2 weeks at 0.01 to 10 mg/kg.

CDR3 length equals 11 residues. Germline CDR1 reads MNHEY; CDR2 reads SVGAGI. V was clipped by 2 bases and J by 7 bases, with 5 bases between them. Broader study findings: Some nonresponders also had low normalized T-cell clonal expansion.

The clonotype comes from an adult with an advanced solid tumor such as melanoma, head and neck, liver or kidney cancer. The gene calls are TRBV6-5 and TRBJ2-5; D remains unclear. The starting material was CD4+ or CD8+ T cells sorted from blood, obtained in a trial of the OX40 agonist ivuxolimab. CDR3 sequence (DNA): TGTGCCAGCAGTTACCAGCGGACCCAGTACTTC. Protein: CASSYQRTQYF.